This TCR beta chain was recovered during a study of glioma-infiltrating T cells. Study-level findings and limits: CDR3 overlap between tissue and blood was very small. Above-expected tissue-blood divergence occurred in all gliomas, most in low-grade ones.

Worth noting for this clonotype: Its antigen is as yet unknown.

The iRepertoire nested amplicon-rescue multiplex PCR amplified TCR alpha and beta CDR3s from RNA. One-step reverse transcription and amplification started from about 100-400 ng of tissue mRNA or PBMC total RNA. TCRdb re-called the multiplex PCR reads with MiXCR, one entry per CDR3 protein. The sample records 100,000 to 150,000 distinct CDR3 sequences, about 25% being singletons. Trimming at V came to 4 bases and at J to 3 bases, leaving 6 bases not matched to a gene. Germline CDR1 is LGHNA and CDR2 is YNFKEQ. The length of the CDR3 is 16 residues. The chain has TRBV4-2 and TRBJ1-1; TRBD1 agrees at 12 bases. Sequenced input: glioma tissue, nonneoplastic brain tissue, or PBMCs (not recorded which). This receptor was taken from a human donor with low-grade glioma or glioblastoma, undergoing nonglioma brain surgery, or in good health (not recorded which). The CDR3 DNA is TGTGCCAGCAGCCCTCGGGACAGGGGGCCAGACACTGAAGCTTTCTTT. Residues: CASSPRDRGPDTEAFF.